A selection of T cell receptor beta chains follows, all from one sample in a study of blood T cell repertoires in COVID-19. Sequencing was performed with immunoSEQ multiplex PCR; in TCRdb, only in-frame clones are kept and a portion is missing. The top ten clones hold around 5.3% of a sample with about 69,000 clones, around 87% of them seen once. Sample: peripheral blood. These receptors came from a man aged 50 to 60 with acute or convalescent COVID-19. Each CDR3 is given with its conserved first and last residue. The D gene is left open where the match is weak. Not all rows give a size; the values are once, few, many and, for expanded clones, a class.

clone_size: NA
v_call: TRBV24-1
d_call: NA
j_call: TRBJ2-3
cdr3_length: 14
cdr3_nt: TGTGCCACCAGTGATCCAAAGACAACAGATACGCAGTATTTT
cdr3_aa: CATSDPKTTDTQYF

clone_size: once
v_call: TRBV7-2
d_call: TRBD1
j_call: TRBJ2-3
cdr3_length: 16
cdr3_nt: TGTGCCAGCAGCTCCCCAGGGGGCTTGAGGACAGATACGCAGTATTTT
cdr3_aa: CASSSPGGLRTDTQYF

clone_size: few
v_call: TRBV11-3
d_call: NA
j_call: TRBJ2-2
cdr3_length: 15
cdr3_nt: TGTGCCAGCAGCTTCGTCCGGGGGAACACCGGGGAGCTGTTTTTT
cdr3_aa: CASSFVRGNTGELFF

clone_size: NA
v_call: TRBV6-5
d_call: NA
j_call: TRBJ1-1
cdr3_length: 13
cdr3_nt: TGTGCCAGCAGTTCCCGGTTGGACACTGAAGCTTTCTTT
cdr3_aa: CASSSRLDTEAFF

clone_size: NA
v_call: TRBV9
d_call: TRBD2
j_call: TRBJ2-1
cdr3_length: 14
cdr3_nt: TGTGCCAGCAGCCCCCAGCGGGGCTACAATGAGCAGTTCTTC
cdr3_aa: CASSPQRGYNEQFF

clone_size: NA
v_call: TRBV7-2
d_call: TRBD1
j_call: TRBJ1-2
cdr3_length: 14
cdr3_nt: TGTGCCAGCAGCTCTCGGGGACAGCTATATGGCTACACCTTC
cdr3_aa: CASSSRGQLYGYTF

clone_size: NA
v_call: TRBV30
d_call: TRBD2
j_call: TRBJ2-7
cdr3_length: 16
cdr3_nt: TGTGCCTGGAGTGATCGTCGCGCTAGCGGGATGTACGAGCAGTACTTC
cdr3_aa: CAWSDRRASGMYEQYF

clone_size: NA
v_call: TRBV6-5
d_call: TRBD2
j_call: TRBJ2-7
cdr3_length: 15
cdr3_nt: TGTGCCAGCAGTCCTGGACTAGCGGGACCCTACGAGCAGTACTTC
cdr3_aa: CASSPGLAGPYEQYF

clone_size: NA
v_call: TRBV30
d_call: TRBD2
j_call: TRBJ2-7
cdr3_length: 14
cdr3_nt: TGTGCCTGGACCGGACTAGCGGGAGGCCCCGAGCAGTACTTC
cdr3_aa: CAWTGLAGGPEQYF

clone_size: NA
v_call: TRBV4-2
d_call: NA
j_call: TRBJ1-1
cdr3_length: 16
cdr3_nt: TGTGCCAGCAGCCCCCTCGGCGGGGGGCGGAGTACTGAAGCTTTCTTT
cdr3_aa: CASSPLGGGRSTEAFF

clone_size: NA
v_call: TRBV7-8
d_call: TRBD1
j_call: TRBJ2-7
cdr3_length: 14
cdr3_nt: TGTGCCAGCAGCCCATGGACAGGGACCTACGAGCAGTACTTC
cdr3_aa: CASSPWTGTYEQYF

clone_size: NA
v_call: TRBV19
d_call: TRBD1
j_call: TRBJ1-1
cdr3_length: 15
cdr3_nt: TGTGCCAGTAGTCCAGGGACAGGCTGGGACACTGAAGCTTTCTTT
cdr3_aa: CASSPGTGWDTEAFF

clone_size: NA
v_call: TRBV5-1
d_call: TRBD1
j_call: TRBJ1-3
cdr3_length: 17
cdr3_nt: TGCGCCAGCAGCTGGGGGACAGGGACCCTCTCTGGAAACACCATATATTTT
cdr3_aa: CASSWGTGTLSGNTIYF

clone_size: NA
v_call: TRBV27
d_call: NA
j_call: TRBJ1-6
cdr3_length: 17
cdr3_nt: TGTGCCAGCAGTTTGGCCCCTACCGGGACACACTACCCACCCCTCCACTTT
cdr3_aa: CASSLAPTGTHYPPLHF

clone_size: NA
v_call: TRBV30
d_call: NA
j_call: TRBJ1-5
cdr3_length: 15
cdr3_nt: TGTGCCTGGATCCCACACCTCGGGGGCAATCAGCCCCAGCATTTT
cdr3_aa: CAWIPHLGGNQPQHF

clone_size: NA
v_call: TRBV19
d_call: TRBD1
j_call: TRBJ1-2
cdr3_length: 14
cdr3_nt: TGTGCCAGCCAAACCGGGACAGGCAACTATGGCTACACCTTC
cdr3_aa: CASQTGTGNYGYTF

clone_size: NA
v_call: TRBV5-1
d_call: TRBD2
j_call: TRBJ2-7
cdr3_length: 14
cdr3_nt: TGCGCCAGCAGCTCGCTAGCGGGAGGGGGCGAGCAGTACTTC
cdr3_aa: CASSSLAGGGEQYF

clone_size: NA
v_call: TRBV18
d_call: TRBD1
j_call: TRBJ1-6
cdr3_length: 15
cdr3_nt: TGTGCCAGCTCTCCCGGGACAGGGGATAATTCACCCCTCCACTTT
cdr3_aa: CASSPGTGDNSPLHF

clone_size: once
v_call: TRBV5-5
d_call: NA
j_call: TRBJ1-3
cdr3_length: 15
cdr3_nt: TGTGCCAGCAGCGTACGATACAGTTCTGGAAACACCATATATTTT
cdr3_aa: CASSVRYSSGNTIYF

clone_size: NA
v_call: TRBV16
d_call: TRBD1
j_call: TRBJ1-1
cdr3_length: 18
cdr3_nt: TGTGCCAGCAGCCGAGGAGGGAGGACAGGGGCGGGGAACACTGAAGCTTTCTTT
cdr3_aa: CASSRGGRTGAGNTEAFF

clone_size: NA
v_call: TRBV5-4
d_call: NA
j_call: TRBJ2-7
cdr3_length: 14
cdr3_nt: TGTGCCAGCAGCTTGGCCGGAGGGGGGGACGAGCAGTACTTC
cdr3_aa: CASSLAGGGDEQYF

clone_size: NA
v_call: TRBV15
d_call: NA
j_call: TRBJ1-5
cdr3_length: 15
cdr3_nt: TGTGCCACCAGCAGAGTAGGGGGGGGACGCCAGCCCCAGCATTTT
cdr3_aa: CATSRVGGGRQPQHF

clone_size: NA
v_call: TRBV30
d_call: NA
j_call: TRBJ2-7
cdr3_length: 13
cdr3_nt: TGTGCCTGGACCCCTGGTGGGCCTAACGAGCAGTACTTC
cdr3_aa: CAWTPGGPNEQYF

clone_size: NA
v_call: TRBV7-7
d_call: TRBD2
j_call: TRBJ2-7
cdr3_length: 15
cdr3_nt: TGTGCCAGCAGCCTGGGACTAGCGGGAGCGGACGAGCAGTACTTC
cdr3_aa: CASSLGLAGADEQYF

clone_size: NA
v_call: TRBV6-7
d_call: TRBD1
j_call: TRBJ1-4
cdr3_length: 19
cdr3_nt: TGTGCCAGCAGTTTACCCTCAGGGGGCTCCGAAATCCCTAATGAAAAACTGTTTTTT
cdr3_aa: CASSLPSGGSEIPNEKLFF

clone_size: NA
v_call: TRBV5-6
d_call: NA
j_call: TRBJ2-3
cdr3_length: 12
cdr3_nt: TGTGCCAGCAGCTCCTACACAGATACGCAGTATTTT
cdr3_aa: CASSSYTDTQYF

clone_size: NA
v_call: TRBV12-3/TRBV12-4
d_call: NA
j_call: TRBJ2-1
cdr3_length: 11
cdr3_nt: TGTGCCAGCAGTTTCCTCGGGGAGCAGTTCTTC
cdr3_aa: CASSFLGEQFF

clone_size: NA
v_call: TRBV10-3
d_call: TRBD1
j_call: TRBJ2-5
cdr3_length: 17
cdr3_nt: TGTGCCATCAGTGAGCTAGGGGTCGGGACAGGGTTAGAGACCCAGTACTTC
cdr3_aa: CAISELGVGTGLETQYF

clone_size: NA
v_call: TRBV6-5
d_call: TRBD1
j_call: TRBJ2-7
cdr3_length: 14
cdr3_nt: TGTGCCAGCAGTCCACAGGGGATCAACCACGAGCAGTACTTC
cdr3_aa: CASSPQGINHEQYF

clone_size: once
v_call: TRBV30
d_call: TRBD2
j_call: TRBJ2-5
cdr3_length: 18
cdr3_nt: TGTGCCTGGAGTGTACGAAGAGGGGCTAGCGGGAGGCAGGAGACCCAGTACTTC
cdr3_aa: CAWSVRRGASGRQETQYF

clone_size: NA
v_call: TRBV14
d_call: NA
j_call: TRBJ2-3
cdr3_length: 14
cdr3_nt: TGTGCCAGCAGCCAGTTCCCTAGGAGGGATACGCAGTATTTT
cdr3_aa: CASSQFPRRDTQYF